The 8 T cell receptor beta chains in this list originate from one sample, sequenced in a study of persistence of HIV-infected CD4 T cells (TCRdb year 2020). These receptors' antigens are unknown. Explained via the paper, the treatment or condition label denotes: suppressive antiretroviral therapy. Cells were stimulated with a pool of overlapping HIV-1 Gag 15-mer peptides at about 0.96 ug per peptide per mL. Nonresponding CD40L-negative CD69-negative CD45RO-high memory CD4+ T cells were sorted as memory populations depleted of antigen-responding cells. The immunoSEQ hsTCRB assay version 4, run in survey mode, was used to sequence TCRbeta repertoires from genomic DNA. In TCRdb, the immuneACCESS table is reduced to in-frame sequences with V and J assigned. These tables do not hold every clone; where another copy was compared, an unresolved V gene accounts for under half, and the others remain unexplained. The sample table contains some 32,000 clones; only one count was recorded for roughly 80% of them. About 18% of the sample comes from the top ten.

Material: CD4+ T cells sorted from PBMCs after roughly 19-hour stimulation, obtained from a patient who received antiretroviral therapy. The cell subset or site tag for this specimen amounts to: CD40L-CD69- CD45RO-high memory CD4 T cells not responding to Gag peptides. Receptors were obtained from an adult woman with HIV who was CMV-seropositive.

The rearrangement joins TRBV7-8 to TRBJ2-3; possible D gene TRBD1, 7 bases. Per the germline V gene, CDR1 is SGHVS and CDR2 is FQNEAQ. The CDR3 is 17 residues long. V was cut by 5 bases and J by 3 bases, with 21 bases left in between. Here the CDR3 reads CASSPGGQGVPTDTQYF. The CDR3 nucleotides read TGTGCCAGCAGCCCTGGGGGGCAGGGGGTACCAACAGATACGCAGTATTTT.

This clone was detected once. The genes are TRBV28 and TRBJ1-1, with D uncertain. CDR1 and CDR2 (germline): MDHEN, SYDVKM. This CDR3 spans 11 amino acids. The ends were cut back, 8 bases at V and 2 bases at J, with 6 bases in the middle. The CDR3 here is CASQANTEAFF. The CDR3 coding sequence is TGTGCCAGCCAGGCCAACACTGAAGCTTTCTTT.

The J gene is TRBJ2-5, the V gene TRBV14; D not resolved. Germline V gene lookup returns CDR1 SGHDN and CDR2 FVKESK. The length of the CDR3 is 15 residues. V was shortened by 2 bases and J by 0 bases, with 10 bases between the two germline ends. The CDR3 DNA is TGTGCCAGCAGCCAATTTCTAGGATACCAAGAGACCCAGTACTTC. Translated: CASSQFLGYQETQYF.

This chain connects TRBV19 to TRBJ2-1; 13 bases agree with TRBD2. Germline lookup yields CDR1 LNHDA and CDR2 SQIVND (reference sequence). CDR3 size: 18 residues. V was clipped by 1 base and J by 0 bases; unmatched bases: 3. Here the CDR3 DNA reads TGTGCCAGTAGTATAGGACTAGCGGGGGGTTTCTCCTACAATGAGCAGTTCTTC. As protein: CASSIGLAGGFSYNEQFF.

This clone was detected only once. The CDR3 DNA reads as TGTGCCAGCAGTCCCACGGGACAGGGGGCCATTGAAGCTTTCTTT. As protein: CASSPTGQGAIEAFF. The chain carries TRBV27 and TRBJ1-1, with TRBD1 identical over 12 bases. CDR3 size: 15 residues. J was trimmed by 7 bases and V by 5 bases; bases with no gene match: 8. Looked up from germline, CDR1 is MNHEY and CDR2 is SMNVEV (reference sequence).

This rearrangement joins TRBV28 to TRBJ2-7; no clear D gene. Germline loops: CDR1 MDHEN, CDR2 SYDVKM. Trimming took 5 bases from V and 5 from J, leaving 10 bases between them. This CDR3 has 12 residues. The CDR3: CASSPPMNEQYF. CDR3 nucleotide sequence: TGTGCCAGCAGTCCACCCATGAACGAGCAGTACTTC.

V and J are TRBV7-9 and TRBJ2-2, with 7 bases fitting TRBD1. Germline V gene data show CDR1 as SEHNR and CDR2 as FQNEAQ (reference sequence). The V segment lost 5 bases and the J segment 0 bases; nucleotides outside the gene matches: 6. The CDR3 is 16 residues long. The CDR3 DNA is TGTGCCAGCAGCCGCCGACAGGGACCGAACACCGGGGAGCTGTTTTTT. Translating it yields CASSRRQGPNTGELFF. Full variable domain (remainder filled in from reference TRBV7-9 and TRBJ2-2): DTGVSQNPRHKITKRGQNVTFRCDPISEHNRLYWYRQTLGQGPEFLTYFQNEAQLEKSRLLSDRFSAERPKGSFSTLEIQRTEQGDSAMYLCASSRRQGPNTGELFFGEGSRLTVL.

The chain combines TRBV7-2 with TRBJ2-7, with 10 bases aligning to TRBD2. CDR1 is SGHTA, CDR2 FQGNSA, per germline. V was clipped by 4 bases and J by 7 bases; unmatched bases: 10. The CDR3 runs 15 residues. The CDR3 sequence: CASSSQRGGSGEQYF. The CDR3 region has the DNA TGTGCCAGCAGCTCACAGCGGGGGGGCTCGGGTGAGCAGTACTTC. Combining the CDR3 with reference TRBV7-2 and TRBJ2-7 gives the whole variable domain GAGVSQSPSNKVTEKGKDVELRCDPISGHTALYWYRQSLGQGLEFLIYFQGNSAPDKSGLPSDRFSAERTGGSVSTLTIQRTQQEDSAVYLCASSSQRGGSGEQYFGPGTRLTVT.